A single sample gave rise to the 21 T cell receptor beta chains below, sequenced in a study of T cells in Graves' hyperthyroidism and ophthalmopathy. Regions amplified from RNA transcripts were the TCR beta CDR3 regions. Initially, a first-round RT-PCR of the TCR CDR3 employed the HTBI primer set. TCRdb recomputed calls from the multiplex PCR reads with MiXCR, one row per CDR3 protein. In the table there are 660,000 or so distinct CDR3 sequences, less than 25% of which are singletons. Sequencing was performed on blood. These receptors were obtained from a man aged 25 to 40 with Graves' ophthalmopathy.

This clonotype was seen once. The V gene is TRBV24-1, the J gene TRBJ2-1; D perhaps matches TRBD1 (5 bases). In germline, CDR1 is KGHDR, CDR2 SFDVKD. The CDR3 is made up of 14 amino acids. Trimming stripped 6 bases from V and 0 bases from J, with 8 bases between. Here the CDR3 reads CATSWGDSYNEQFF. The CDR3 nucleotides read TGTGCCACCAGTTGGGGCGACTCCTACAATGAGCAGTTCTTC.

About this clonotype: Mismatch with germline at one junction end may stem from a read error. The chain uses TRBV7-3 and TRBJ2-7; no reliable D call. The length of the CDR3 is 13 residues. Germline loops: CDR1 SGHTA, CDR2 FQGTGA. This chain's CDR3 is CAGSQPPSNEQYF. The CDR3 DNA sequence: TGTGCCGGCAGCCAACCCCCGTCCAACGAGCAGTACTTC.

The chain employs TRBV3-1 and TRBJ2-4; possible D gene TRBD2, 5 bases. Germline V gives CDR1 LGHDT, CDR2 YNNKEL (reference sequence). This CDR3 spans 15 amino acids. The V and J ends lost 4 bases and 4 bases respectively, with 14 bases between them. The CDR3 bases are TGTGCCAGCAGCCGCCTCGCGGCGGGTAAAAACATTCAGTACTTC. Its translation: CASSRLAAGKNIQYF.

The rearrangement links TRBV20-1 to TRBJ2-7; D is uncertain. The V end was cut by 7 bases, the J end by 0 bases, with 13 bases between. The CDR3 spans 13 residues. Germline CDR1 DFQATT, CDR2 SNEGSKA (reference sequence). The CDR3 DNA sequence: TGCAGTGGGTCGGCGGAGAGCTCCTACGAGCAGTACTTC. It yields the protein CSGSAESSYEQYF.

This clonotype was recorded at least ten times. The V call is TRBV4-1, the J call TRBJ2-1, with D possibly called TRBD1 or TRBD2 (6 bases each). The CDR3 covers 16 residues. V dropped 2 bases and J dropped 4 bases, with 15 bases sitting between them. The V gene's germline CDR1 is MGHRA and CDR2 YSYEKL. DNA for the CDR3: TGCGCCAGCAGCCAATCACAGGGAGGAGGGTACAATGAGCAGTTCTTC. Translation gives CASSQSQGGGYNEQFF.

The chain uses TRBV12-5 and TRBJ2-3; D is uncertain. The CDR3 sequence is 11 residues long. V lost 6 bases to trimming and J lost 5 bases, with 6 bases between them. The germline CDR1 and CDR2 sequences are LGHNT and FRNRAP. Written as DNA, the CDR3 is TGTGCTAGTGGCGACGGAGATACGCAGTATTTT. It translates to CASGDGDTQYF.

This clonotype was detected many times. The chain links TRBV5-1 to TRBJ2-1; 7 bases agree with TRBD1. The CDR3 consists of 15 residues. The germline V gene has CDR1 SGHRS and CDR2 YFSETQ. The trim removed 3 bases at V and 4 bases at J, leaving 7 bases unmatched. This CDR3 reads CASSWGTVGYNEQFF. As DNA, the CDR3 is TGCGCCAGCAGCTGGGGGACAGTGGGTTACAATGAGCAGTTCTTC.

The chain recombines TRBV4-2 with TRBJ2-5; perhaps D is TRBD1 or TRBD2 (5 bases each). Germline V gene data show CDR1 as LGHNA and CDR2 as YNFKEQ. The CDR3 contains 16 residues. Trimming removed 1 base from V and 2 bases from J, with 14 bases in between. This CDR3 reads CASSQVQTEGQETQYF. DNA for the CDR3: TGTGCCAGCAGCCAAGTTCAGACAGAGGGGCAAGAGACCCAGTACTTC.

This clonotype was observed at least ten times. The V and J genes are TRBV20-1 and TRBJ2-7, with D perhaps matching TRBD2 (5 bases). The V end was cut by 0 bases, the J end by 3 bases, with 12 bases between. The CDR3 consists of 14 residues. The germline V gene has CDR1 DFQATT and CDR2 SNEGSKA (reference sequence). Here the CDR3 reads CSARDPGSNYEQYF. Here the CDR3 DNA reads TGCAGTGCTAGAGATCCGGGGTCTAACTACGAGCAGTACTTC.

V usage is TRBV7-9 and J usage is TRBJ2-7, with D unresolved. The germline gives CDR1 SEHNR, CDR2 FQNEAQ (reference sequence). V lost 2 bases and J lost 2, with 13 bases in between. This CDR3 has 15 amino acids. CDR3 nucleotides: TGTGCCAGCAGCTTATCAGCTAGTCGACCCTACGAGCAGTACTTC. Translating gives CASSLSASRPYEQYF.

In this sample, this clonotype turned up a few times. The genes are TRBV7-9 and TRBJ2-1; 11 bases map to TRBD2. This CDR3 is 15 amino acids long. V gave up 5 bases and J gave up 3 bases; unmatched junction bases: 3. Germline loops: CDR1 SEHNR, CDR2 FQNEAQ (reference sequence). The CDR3 is CASSPLAGDYNEQFF. The CDR3 coding sequence is TGTGCCAGCAGCCCACTAGCGGGAGACTACAATGAGCAGTTCTTC.

The genes are TRBV4-3 and TRBJ1-5, with a tentative D call TRBD1 (5 bases). Trimming removed 0 bases at V and 3 bases at J, with 9 bases between. CDR3 length equals 15 residues. Germline lookup yields CDR1 LGHNA and CDR2 YSLEER. The CDR3 here is CASSQDTGINQPQHF. The CDR3 DNA is TGCGCCAGCAGCCAAGATACAGGTATCAATCAGCCCCAGCATTTT.

This chain uses TRBV19 with TRBJ1-5; D possibly corresponds to TRBD1 (5 bases). From germline, CDR1 is LNHDA and CDR2 SQIVND (reference sequence). This CDR3 has 14 residues. The V gene lost 5 bases and the J gene lost 7 bases, with 15 bases spanning the gap. This CDR3 reads CASSQPGKIQPQHF. The CDR3 region has the DNA TGTGCCAGTAGTCAACCAGGGAAAATACAGCCCCAGCATTTT.

The chain has TRBV18 and TRBJ1-3, with TRBD1 identical over 7 bases. CDR3 length equals 17 residues. V dropped 2 bases and J dropped 3; count of bases not matched to a gene: 10. Germline V gene sequence: CDR1 KGHSH, CDR2 LQKENI. CDR3 in DNA: TGTGCCAGCTCACCAGGGGACAGCAGTTTCGTTGGAAACACCATATATTTT. Its protein product is CASSPGDSSFVGNTIYF.

This chain joins TRBV19 and TRBJ1-5, with D possibly being TRBD1 (5 bases). V lost 6 bases to trimming and J lost 4 bases, with 13 bases between them. The CDR3 spans 14 residues. Germline loops: CDR1 LNHDA, CDR2 SQIVND (reference sequence). CDR3 bases: TGTGCCAGTAGGCAGGGTACGGAAAATCAGCCCCAGCATTTT. Its protein is CASRQGTENQPQHF.

This clonotype showed up just a few times. The V gene is TRBV10-3, the J gene TRBJ2-7; D unresolved. The CDR3 length is 16 residues. Trimming removed 0 bases at V and 2 bases at J, with 14 bases between. The germline V gene has CDR1 ENHRY and CDR2 SYGVKD. The CDR3 spells CAISESTQVNAYEQYF. The CDR3 region has the DNA TGTGCCATCAGTGAGTCGACTCAGGTAAACGCCTACGAGCAGTACTTC.

This clonotype was recorded at least ten times. V is TRBV12-3 or TRBV12-4 and J is TRBJ1-1, with D hard to call. V lost 2 bases and J lost 1, with 5 bases in between. This CDR3 is built from 13 residues. The CDR3, as DNA: TGTGCCAGCAGTTTAAGTTGGAACACTGAAGCTTTCTTT. Its translation is CASSLSWNTEAFF.

J is TRBJ1-2 and V is TRBV6-5, with a tentative D call TRBD1 (5 bases). This CDR3 has 18 residues. Germline values: CDR1 MNHEY, CDR2 SVGAGI. The V end was cut by 4 bases, the J end by 0 bases, with 21 bases between. CDR3 residues: CASSSLTETPSANYGYTF. The CDR3 coding sequence is TGTGCCAGCAGTTCCCTGACAGAAACGCCATCAGCTAACTATGGCTACACCTTC.

In this sample, this clonotype turned up a few times. The chain uses TRBV30 and TRBJ1-1; D is undetermined. Trimming cost V 0 bases and J 1 base, with 9 bases left between them. Per the germline V gene, CDR1 is GTSNPN and CDR2 is SVGIG (reference sequence). The CDR3 is 14 residues long. CDR3 nucleotides: TGTGCCTGGAGTGTTGAAGCTAGGAACACTGAAGCTTTCTTT. Its protein is CAWSVEARNTEAFF.

The chain links TRBV20-1 to TRBJ2-1; 7 positions match TRBD2. V gave up 0 bases and J gave up 0 bases; unmatched junction bases: 14. Germline lookup yields CDR1 DFQATT and CDR2 SNEGSKA (reference sequence). The CDR3 extends over 19 amino acids. DNA of the CDR3: TGCAGTGCTAGAGATGTGCGGGGGAGTAAAACAAACTCCTACAATGAGCAGTTCTTC. Amino acid sequence: CSARDVRGSKTNSYNEQFF.

This clonotype appeared many times. This chain joins TRBV28 and TRBJ2-7, with D perhaps being TRBD1 or TRBD2 (5 bases each). V dropped 2 bases and J dropped 5 bases, with 13 bases sitting between them. In germline, CDR1 is MDHEN, CDR2 SYDVKM. The CDR3 sequence is 14 residues long. The CDR3 nucleotides read TGTGCCAGCAGTTTAGAACGGGGCATCGACGAGCAGTACTTC. As protein: CASSLERGIDEQYF. The variable domain in full, with the rest retrieved from reference TRBV28 and TRBJ2-7, is DVKVTQSSRYLVKRTGEKVFLECVQDMDHENMFWYRQDPGLGLRLIYFSYDVKMKEKGDIPEGYSVSREKKERFSLILESASTNQTSMYLCASSLERGIDEQYFGPGTRLTVT.